A single sample is the source of the 2 T cell receptor beta chains below, sequenced in a study of blood T cell repertoires in COVID-19. Profiling relied on immunoSEQ multiplex PCR, and the TCRdb table lists in-frame clones only, not all of them. Among around 140,000 clones, roughly 91% were seen once, and the ten largest hold around 20%. Sequenced material: peripheral blood. Receptors originate from a man in his forties or fifties with active or convalescent COVID-19.

This clone was counted between two and nine times. The genes are TRBV9 and TRBJ1-1; TRBD1 matches at 11 bases. V trimming: 4 bases; J trimming: 3 bases; junction bases outside the gene matches: 14. Germline CDR1 reads SGDLS; CDR2 reads YYNGEE. This CDR3 comprises 18 residues. The CDR3 protein is CASSPRTGGSQRYTEAFF. The CDR3 DNA reads TGTGCCAGCAGCCCCCGGACAGGGGGCTCCCAAAGGTACACTGAAGCTTTCTTT.

The V gene is TRBV25-1, the J gene TRBJ2-1; possible D gene TRBD1, 5 bases. From germline, CDR1 is MGHDK and CDR2 SYGVNS. This CDR3 has 15 residues. The ends were cut back, 6 bases at V and 0 bases at J, with 12 bases in the middle. The CDR3 bases are TGTGCCAGCAGCCGAGACAGTAGCTCCTACAATGAGCAGTTCTTC. This translates into CASSRDSSSYNEQFF.